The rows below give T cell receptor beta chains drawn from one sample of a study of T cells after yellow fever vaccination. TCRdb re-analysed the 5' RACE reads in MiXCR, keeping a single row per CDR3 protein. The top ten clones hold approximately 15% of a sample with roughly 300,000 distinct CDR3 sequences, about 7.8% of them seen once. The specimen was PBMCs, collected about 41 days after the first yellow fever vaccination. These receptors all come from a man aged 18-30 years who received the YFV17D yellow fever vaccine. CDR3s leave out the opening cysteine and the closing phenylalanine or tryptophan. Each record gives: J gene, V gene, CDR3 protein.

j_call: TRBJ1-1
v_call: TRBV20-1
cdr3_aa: SATLPGLEAF

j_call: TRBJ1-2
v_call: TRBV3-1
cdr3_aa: ASTQGGRGRTLYGYT

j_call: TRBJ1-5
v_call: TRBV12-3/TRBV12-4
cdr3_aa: ASWSGPNQPQH

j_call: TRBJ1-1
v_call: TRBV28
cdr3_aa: ASLITGTSEAF

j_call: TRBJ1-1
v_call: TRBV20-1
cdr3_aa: SAISHSFTEAF

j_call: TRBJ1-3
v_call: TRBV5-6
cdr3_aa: ASSLGRRDTIY

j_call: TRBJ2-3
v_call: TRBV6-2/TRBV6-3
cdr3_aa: ASFPIFGTHTNTQY

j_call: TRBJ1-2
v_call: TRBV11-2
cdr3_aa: ASSPFVGGDGYT

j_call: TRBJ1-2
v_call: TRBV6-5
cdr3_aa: ASSPRGVHGYT

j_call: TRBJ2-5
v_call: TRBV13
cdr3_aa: ASSLSLGGKGETQY

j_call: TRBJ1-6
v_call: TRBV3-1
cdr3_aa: ASSQEAVSRSPLH

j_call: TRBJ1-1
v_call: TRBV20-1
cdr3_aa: SARVPGQLTEAF

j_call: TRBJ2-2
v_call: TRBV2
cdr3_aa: ASSRENTGELF

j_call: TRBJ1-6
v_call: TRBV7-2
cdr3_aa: ASSSTGKGAYNSPLH

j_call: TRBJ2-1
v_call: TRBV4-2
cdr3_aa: ASSVGAGGPYNEQF

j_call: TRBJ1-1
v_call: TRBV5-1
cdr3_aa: ASSPASDTEAF

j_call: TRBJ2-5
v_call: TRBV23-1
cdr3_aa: ASSHPGTGVWETQY

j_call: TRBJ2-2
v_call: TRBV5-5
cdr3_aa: ASSKRTGVDGELF

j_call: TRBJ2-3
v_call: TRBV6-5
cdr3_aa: ASRLAGPDTQY

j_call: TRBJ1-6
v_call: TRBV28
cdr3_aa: ASSLLEGYNSPLH

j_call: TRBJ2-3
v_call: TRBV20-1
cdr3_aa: SARDSYTGTDTQY

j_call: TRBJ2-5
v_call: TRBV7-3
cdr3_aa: ASSILGGMETQY

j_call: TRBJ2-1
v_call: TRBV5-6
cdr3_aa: ASSLIRGDEQF

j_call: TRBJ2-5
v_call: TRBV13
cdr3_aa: ASSTSARAQY

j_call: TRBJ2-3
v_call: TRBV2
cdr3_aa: ASTEGRVKTSTDTQY

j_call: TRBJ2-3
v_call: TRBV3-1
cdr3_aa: ACSQLGTPMTDTQY

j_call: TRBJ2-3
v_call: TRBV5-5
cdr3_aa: ASSLLVRTDTQY

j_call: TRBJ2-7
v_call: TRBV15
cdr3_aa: ATSRDIQGGHEQY

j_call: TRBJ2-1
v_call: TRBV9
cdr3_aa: ASSSGTGSGNEQF

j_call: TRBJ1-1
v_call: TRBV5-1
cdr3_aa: ASKAGDTEAF

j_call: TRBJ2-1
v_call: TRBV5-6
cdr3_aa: ASSLRAGNNEQF

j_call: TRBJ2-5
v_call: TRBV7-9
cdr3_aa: ASSPTGEIETQY

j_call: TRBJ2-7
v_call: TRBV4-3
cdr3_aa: ASSQDGTTYEQY

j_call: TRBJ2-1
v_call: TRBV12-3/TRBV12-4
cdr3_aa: ASSSDAGGPYNEQF

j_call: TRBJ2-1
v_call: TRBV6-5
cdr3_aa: ASSYGLFNEQF

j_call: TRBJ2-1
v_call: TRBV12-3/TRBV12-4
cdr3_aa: ASSSRDSSLNEQF

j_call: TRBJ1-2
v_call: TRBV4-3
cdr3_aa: ASSQDPVYGYT

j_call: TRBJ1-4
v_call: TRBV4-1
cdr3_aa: ASSPPLRENEKLF

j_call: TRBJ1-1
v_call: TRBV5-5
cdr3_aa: ASSLDGGGHTEAF

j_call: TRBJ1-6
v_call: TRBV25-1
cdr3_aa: ASSGGYNSPLH

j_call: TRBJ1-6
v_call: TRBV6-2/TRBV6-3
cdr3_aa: ASCYNSPLH